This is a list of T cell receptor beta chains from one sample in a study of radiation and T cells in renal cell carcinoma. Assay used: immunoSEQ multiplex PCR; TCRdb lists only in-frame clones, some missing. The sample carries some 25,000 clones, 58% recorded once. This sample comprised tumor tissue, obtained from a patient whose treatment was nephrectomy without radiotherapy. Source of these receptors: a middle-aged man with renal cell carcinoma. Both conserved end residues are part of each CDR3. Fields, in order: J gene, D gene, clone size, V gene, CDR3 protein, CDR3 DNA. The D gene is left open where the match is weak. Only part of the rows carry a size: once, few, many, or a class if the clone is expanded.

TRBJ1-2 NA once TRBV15 CATSRVVAQPYGYTF TGTGCCACCAGCAGAGTAGTGGCACAACCTTACGGCTACACCTTC
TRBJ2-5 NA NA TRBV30 CAWSFYEETQYF TGTGCCTGGAGTTTCTACGAAGAGACCCAGTACTTC
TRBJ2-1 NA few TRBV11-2 CASSFNLPTEQFF TGTGCCAGCAGCTTTAATCTGCCAACTGAGCAGTTCTTC
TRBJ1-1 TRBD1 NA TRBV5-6 CASSIAGGAEAFF TGTGCCAGCAGCATCGCAGGGGGGGCAGAAGCTTTCTTT
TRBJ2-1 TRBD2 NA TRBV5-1 CASSSGGLAGVLNEQFF TGCGCCAGCAGCTCCGGAGGGCTAGCGGGAGTACTCAATGAGCAGTTCTTC
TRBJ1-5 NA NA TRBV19 CASRTLKGVQPQHF TGTGCCAGTAGAACTCTCAAAGGGGTTCAGCCCCAGCATTTT
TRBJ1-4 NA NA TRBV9 CASSVGGGPNEKLFF TGTGCCAGCAGCGTAGGAGGGGGTCCTAATGAAAAACTGTTTTTT
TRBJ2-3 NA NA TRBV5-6 CASSFRQGGRNTQYF TGTGCCAGCAGCTTCCGACAGGGCGGGAGGAATACGCAGTATTTT
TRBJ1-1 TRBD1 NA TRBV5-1 CASSERTGGLNTEAFF TGCGCCAGCAGCGAGCGGACAGGGGGACTGAACACTGAAGCTTTCTTT
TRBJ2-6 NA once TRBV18 CASSSGAGANVLTF TGTGCCAGCTCATCAGGGGCTGGGGCCAACGTCCTGACTTTC
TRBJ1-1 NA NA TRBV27 CASLGGRGYTEAFF TGTGCCAGCCTAGGGGGGCGAGGGTACACTGAAGCTTTCTTT
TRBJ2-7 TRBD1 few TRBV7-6 CASSPAHRGRGEQYF TGTGCCAGCAGCCCTGCTCACAGGGGAAGGGGCGAGCAGTACTTC
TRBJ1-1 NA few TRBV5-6 CASSLDGPGLF TGTGCCAGCAGCTTGGACGGACCAGGTCTCTTT
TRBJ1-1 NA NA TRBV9 CASSVVGEGPNTEAFF TGTGCCAGCAGCGTAGTTGGGGAGGGCCCGAACACTGAAGCTTTCTTT
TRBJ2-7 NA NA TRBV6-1 CASSEFWGYEQYF TGTGCCAGCAGTGAATTTTGGGGTTACGAGCAGTACTTC